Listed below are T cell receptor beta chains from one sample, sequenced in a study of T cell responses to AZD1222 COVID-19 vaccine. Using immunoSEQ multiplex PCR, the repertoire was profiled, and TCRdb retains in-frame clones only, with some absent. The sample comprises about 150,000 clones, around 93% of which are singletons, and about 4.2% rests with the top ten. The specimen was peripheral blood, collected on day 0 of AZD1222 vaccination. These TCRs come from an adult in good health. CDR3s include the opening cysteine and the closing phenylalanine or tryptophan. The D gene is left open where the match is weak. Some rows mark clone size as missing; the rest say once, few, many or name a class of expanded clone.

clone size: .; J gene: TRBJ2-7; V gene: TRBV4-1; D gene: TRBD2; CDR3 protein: CASSQGLAYEQYF; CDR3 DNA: TGCGCCAGCAGCCAGGGACTAGCCTACGAGCAGTACTTC
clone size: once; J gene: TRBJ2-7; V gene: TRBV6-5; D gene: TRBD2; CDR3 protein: CASTLTSGIYEQYF; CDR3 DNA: TGTGCCAGCACACTGACTAGCGGGATCTACGAGCAGTACTTC
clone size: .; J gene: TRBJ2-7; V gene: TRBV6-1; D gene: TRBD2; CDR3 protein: CASSEEASGSYEQYF; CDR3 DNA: TGTGCCAGCAGTGAAGAGGCTAGCGGGAGCTACGAGCAGTACTTC
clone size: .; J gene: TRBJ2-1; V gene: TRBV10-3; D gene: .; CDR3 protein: CAIASGASEQFF; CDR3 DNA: TGTGCCATCGCCTCAGGGGCTAGTGAGCAGTTCTTC
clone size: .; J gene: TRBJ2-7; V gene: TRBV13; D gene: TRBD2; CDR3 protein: CASSLGLADSVEQYF; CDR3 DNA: TGTGCCAGCAGCTTAGGACTAGCGGATTCTGTGGAGCAGTACTTC
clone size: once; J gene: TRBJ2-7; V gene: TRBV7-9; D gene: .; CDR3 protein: CASSWLEGEQYF; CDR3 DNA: TGTGCCAGCAGCTGGCTGGAGGGCGAGCAGTACTTC
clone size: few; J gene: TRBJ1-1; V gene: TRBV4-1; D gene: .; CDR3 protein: CASSQDGPPSNTEAFF; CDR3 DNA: TGCGCCAGCAGCCAAGATGGTCCCCCCTCGAACACTGAAGCTTTCTTT
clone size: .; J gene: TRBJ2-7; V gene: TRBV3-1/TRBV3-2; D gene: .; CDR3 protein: CASSFLRTGGEQYF; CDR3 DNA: TGTGCCAGCAGCTTCCTGAGGACGGGCGGCGAGCAGTACTTC
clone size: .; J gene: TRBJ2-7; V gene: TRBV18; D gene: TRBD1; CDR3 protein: CASSPPLPGQGAQYF; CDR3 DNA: TGTGCCAGCTCACCACCCCTCCCGGGACAGGGAGCCCAGTACTTC
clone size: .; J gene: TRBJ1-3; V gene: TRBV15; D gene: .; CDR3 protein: CATSRDAPSREGNTIYF; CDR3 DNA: TGTGCCACCAGCAGAGATGCGCCATCAAGGGAGGGAAACACCATATATTTT
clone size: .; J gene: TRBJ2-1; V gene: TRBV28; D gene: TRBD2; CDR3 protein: CASSPQREYSYNEQFF; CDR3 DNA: TGTGCCAGCAGTCCCCAGCGGGAGTACTCCTACAATGAGCAGTTCTTC
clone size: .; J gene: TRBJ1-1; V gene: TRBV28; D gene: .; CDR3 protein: CASRLSRGETEAFF; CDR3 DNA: TGTGCCAGCAGGCTCTCTAGGGGAGAGACTGAAGCTTTCTTT
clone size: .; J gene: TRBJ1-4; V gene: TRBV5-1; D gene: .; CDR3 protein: CASSLQGSDEKLFF; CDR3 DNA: TGCGCCAGCAGCCTCCAGGGATCGGATGAAAAACTGTTTTTT
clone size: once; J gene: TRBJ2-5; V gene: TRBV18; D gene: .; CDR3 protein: CASSPRLETQYF; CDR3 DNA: TGTGCCAGCTCACCCCGACTAGAGACCCAGTACTTC
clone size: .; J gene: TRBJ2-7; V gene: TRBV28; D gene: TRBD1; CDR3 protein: CASSYGTGGDYEQYF; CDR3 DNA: TGTGCCAGCAGTTACGGGACAGGGGGCGACTACGAGCAGTACTTC
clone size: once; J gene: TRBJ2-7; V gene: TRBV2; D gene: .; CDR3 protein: CASSGQDYEQYF; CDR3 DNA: TGTGCCAGCAGTGGGCAGGATTACGAGCAGTACTTC
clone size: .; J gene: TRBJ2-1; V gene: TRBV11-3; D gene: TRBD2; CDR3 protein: CASSLLPLLAGGDNEQFF; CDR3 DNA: TGTGCCAGCAGCTTACTTCCCCTACTAGCGGGAGGAGACAATGAGCAGTTCTTC
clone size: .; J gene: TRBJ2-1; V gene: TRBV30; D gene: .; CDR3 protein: CAWSISGTGYNEQFF; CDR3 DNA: TGTGCCTGGAGTATTTCCGGGACTGGATACAATGAGCAGTTCTTC
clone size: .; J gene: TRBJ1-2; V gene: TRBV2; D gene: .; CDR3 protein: CASSEEPRGYGYTF; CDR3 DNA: TGTGCCAGCAGTGAAGAGCCGCGGGGCTATGGCTACACCTTC
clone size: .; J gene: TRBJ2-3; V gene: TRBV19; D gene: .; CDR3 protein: CASRPRGAGTDTQYF; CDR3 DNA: TGTGCCAGTAGACCACGGGGGGCTGGGACAGATACGCAGTATTTT
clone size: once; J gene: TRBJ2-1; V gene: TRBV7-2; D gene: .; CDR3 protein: CASSFWGAGGSSYNEQFF; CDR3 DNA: TGTGCCAGCAGCTTCTGGGGGGCTGGCGGGAGCTCCTACAATGAGCAGTTCTTC
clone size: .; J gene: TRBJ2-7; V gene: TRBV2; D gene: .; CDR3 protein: CASSAGWGPRAYEQYF; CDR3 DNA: TGTGCCAGCAGTGCGGGGTGGGGGCCCAGGGCCTACGAGCAGTACTTC
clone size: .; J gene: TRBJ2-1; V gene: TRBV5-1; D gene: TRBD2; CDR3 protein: CASSLTSVNEQFF; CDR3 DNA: TGCGCCAGCAGCTTGACTAGCGTCAATGAGCAGTTCTTC
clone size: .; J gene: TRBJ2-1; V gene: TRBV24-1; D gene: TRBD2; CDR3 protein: CATSERRASGSTGEQFF; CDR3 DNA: TGTGCCACCAGTGAGAGAAGGGCTAGCGGGAGTACGGGTGAGCAGTTCTTC
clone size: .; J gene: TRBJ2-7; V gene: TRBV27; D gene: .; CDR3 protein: CASSLSPSYGQYF; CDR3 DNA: TGTGCCAGCAGTTTGTCCCCCTCCTACGGGCAGTACTTC
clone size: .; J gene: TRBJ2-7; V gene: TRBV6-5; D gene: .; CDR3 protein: CASRAQGYEQYF; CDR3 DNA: TGTGCCAGCAGGGCACAGGGCTACGAGCAGTACTTC